A selection of T cell receptor beta chains follows, all from one sample in a study of vaccination and CD4 T cells after COVID-19. What these receptors recognize is not known. TCRdb re-called the PCR reads with MiXCR, one entry per CDR3 protein. The table has almost 5,500 distinct CDR3 sequences, around 45% seen once; the top ten hold 25% to 35%. Input material: CD4+ T cells from blood, cultured in vitro. These receptor sequences come from a human donor in good health. Both conserved end residues are part of each CDR3. A D gene is named only where the DNA matches it firmly. Not all rows give a size; the values are once, few, many and, for expanded clones, a class.

clone size	D gene	V gene	J gene	CDR3 DNA	CDR3 protein
few	TRBD2	TRBV7-8	TRBJ2-1	TGTGCCAGCAGCCAGGGGGCTAGCGGGAGACGGGAGCAGTTCTTC	CASSQGASGRREQFF
few	TRBD1	TRBV5-4	TRBJ1-2	TGTGCCAGCAGCCCCGCAGGGGGAAAGTTGGGAAGTGGCTACACCTTC	CASSPAGGKLGSGYTF
NA	TRBD2	TRBV20-1	TRBJ2-1	TGCAGTGCTAGTCTTGGGCTAGCGGGGTTTTATGAGCAGTTCTTC	CSASLGLAGFYEQFF
NA	NA	TRBV30	TRBJ1-1	TGTGCCTGGGACGGGACGAACACTGAAGCTTTCTTT	CAWDGTNTEAFF
few	TRBD2	TRBV7-9	TRBJ2-7	TGTGCCAGCAGCTTAAGTCTAGGACTAGCGGGGTTCGCCTACGAGCAGTACTTC	CASSLSLGLAGFAYEQYF
NA	NA	TRBV2	TRBJ2-7	TGTGCCAGCAGTGCCCGTCGGGTCTACGAGCAGTACTTC	CASSARRVYEQYF
NA	TRBD1	TRBV5-1	TRBJ2-2	TGCGCCAGCAGCTTGGCCGGGACAGGCCTAGCCCTGAGGAACACCGGGGAGCTGTTTTTT	CASSLAGTGLALRNTGELFF
few	NA	TRBV15	TRBJ2-2	TGTGCCACCAGCAGAGACCGCTTCACCGGGGAGCTGTTTTTT	CATSRDRFTGELFF
few	NA	TRBV6-1	TRBJ1-1	TGTGCCAGCAGCGACGGGACGGAGAACACTGAAGCTTTCTTT	CASSDGTENTEAFF
NA	NA	TRBV11-2	TRBJ2-7	TGTGCCAGCACCCTTAGAGCCCAGGCCCTAGCGTTGGACTCCTACGAGCAGTACTTC	CASTLRAQALALDSYEQYF
NA	NA	TRBV5-4	TRBJ2-7	TGTGCCAGCAGCTTGGGATCCGCTAGCGCCTCCTACGAGCAGTACTTC	CASSLGSASASYEQYF
NA	NA	TRBV29-1	TRBJ1-2	TGCAGCGCCGTAGGGGAGGGGACCTATGGCTACACCTTC	CSAVGEGTYGYTF
NA	TRBD1	TRBV5-3	TRBJ1-1	TGTGCCAGAAGCAACCCCGGGACAGGGTGTACCGATTGGAACACTGAAGCTTTCTTT	CARSNPGTGCTDWNTEAFF
NA	NA	TRBV27	TRBJ2-4	TGTGCCAGCAGTTTGTGGGCAGATCTAGCCAAAAACATTCAGTACTTC	CASSLWADLAKNIQYF
few	NA	TRBV6-1	TRBJ1-2	TGTGCCAGCAGTCCCGGGTGGGCGGATGGCTACACCTTC	CASSPGWADGYTF
NA	NA	TRBV5-1	TRBJ1-6	TGCGCCAGCAGCCCGGACAGCTATAATTCACCCCTCCACTTT	CASSPDSYNSPLHF
NA	TRBD1	TRBV5-8	TRBJ1-5	TGTGCCAGCAGGATGGGGACAGGGGGCTTCTATAGCAATCAGCCCCAGCATTTT	CASRMGTGGFYSNQPQHF